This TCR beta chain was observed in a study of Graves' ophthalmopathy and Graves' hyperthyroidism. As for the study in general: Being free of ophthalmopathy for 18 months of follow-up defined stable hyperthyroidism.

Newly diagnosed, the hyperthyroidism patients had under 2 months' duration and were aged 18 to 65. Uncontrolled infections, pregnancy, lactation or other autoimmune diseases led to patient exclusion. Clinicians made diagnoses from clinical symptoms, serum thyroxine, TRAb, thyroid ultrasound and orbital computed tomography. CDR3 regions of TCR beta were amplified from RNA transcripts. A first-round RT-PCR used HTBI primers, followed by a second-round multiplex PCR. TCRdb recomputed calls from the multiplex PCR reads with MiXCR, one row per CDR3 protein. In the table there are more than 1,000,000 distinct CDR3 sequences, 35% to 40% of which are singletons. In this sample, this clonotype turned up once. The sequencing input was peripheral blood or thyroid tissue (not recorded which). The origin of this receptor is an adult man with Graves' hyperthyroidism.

The CDR3 nucleotides are TGCAGCGTGGTCCGGGTAGGGGACGAGCAGTTCTTC. It is translated as CSVVRVGDEQFF. The chain links TRBV29-1 to TRBJ2-7, with D tentatively TRBD1 or TRBD2 (5 bases each). The end of the DNA fits TRBJ2-1 better, so the J call may be wrong. Germline CDR1 is SQVTM and CDR2 is ANQGSEA. The CDR3 length is 12 residues.